These T cell receptor beta chains were read from a single sample in a study of blood T cells in healthy people across ages. TCRdb fed the 5' RACE reads into MiXCR, producing one record per CDR3 protein. The table includes 1.5 million to 2 million distinct CDR3 sequences, 25% to 30% detected once. The sequenced sample was blood. Every receptor here comes from a woman in her twenties or thirties in good health. Each CDR3 is given with its conserved first and last residue. A D gene is named only where the DNA matches it firmly. Clone sizes are given selectively: once, few, many, or a class where the clone is expanded.

d_call: NA; j_call: TRBJ1-3; clone_size: NA; v_call: TRBV12-3/TRBV12-4; cdr3_nt: TGTGCCAGCATTCTGCCCGGGGGAGCTGGAAACACCATATATTTT; cdr3_aa: CASILPGGAGNTIYF
d_call: TRBD1; j_call: TRBJ2-5; clone_size: NA; v_call: TRBV2; cdr3_nt: TGTGCCAGCAGTGAAGCCCCGGGACAGGGAGCAGAGACCCAGTACTTC; cdr3_aa: CASSEAPGQGAETQYF
d_call: NA; j_call: TRBJ2-1; clone_size: NA; v_call: TRBV7-9; cdr3_nt: TGTGCCAGCAGCTTAATACGGGGAAACTACCTGCTTTCCTACAATGAGCAGTTCTTC; cdr3_aa: CASSLIRGNYLLSYNEQFF
d_call: NA; j_call: TRBJ2-5; clone_size: NA; v_call: TRBV7-9; cdr3_nt: TGTGCCAGCAGCTTAGGGGGGCGGGGTTCCTCTCGAGAGCAGTACTTC; cdr3_aa: CASSLGGRGSSREQYF
d_call: NA; j_call: TRBJ2-7; clone_size: few; v_call: TRBV12-3/TRBV12-4; cdr3_nt: TGTGCCAGCAGTCCTCAGACTCTTTTGGGGTACGAGCAGTACTTC; cdr3_aa: CASSPQTLLGYEQYF
d_call: NA; j_call: TRBJ2-1; clone_size: few; v_call: TRBV5-5; cdr3_nt: TGTGCCAGCAGCGCCCTGGACCGTCACGATGAGCAGTTCTTC; cdr3_aa: CASSALDRHDEQFF
d_call: TRBD1; j_call: TRBJ2-6; clone_size: NA; v_call: TRBV13; cdr3_nt: TGTGCCAGCAGCCCACTCCTCGGGACAGGGGCCACTAAATCGCCGGGGGCCAACGTCCTGACTTTC; cdr3_aa: CASSPLLGTGATKSPGANVLTF
d_call: NA; j_call: TRBJ2-5; clone_size: many; v_call: TRBV2; cdr3_nt: TGTGCCAGCAACCCTAGGGCAGCCGCCGCCGAGACCCAGTACTTC; cdr3_aa: CASNPRAAAAETQYF
d_call: TRBD1; j_call: TRBJ2-3; clone_size: NA; v_call: TRBV3-1; cdr3_nt: TGTGCCAGCAGCCAAAGGGACAGGGCCACAGATACGCAGTATTTT; cdr3_aa: CASSQRDRATDTQYF
d_call: TRBD2; j_call: TRBJ2-1; clone_size: once; v_call: TRBV5-1; cdr3_nt: TGCGTCAGCAGCGGACTAGCTTCCTACAATGAGCAGTTCTTC; cdr3_aa: CVSSGLASYNEQFF
d_call: NA; j_call: TRBJ2-3; clone_size: few; v_call: TRBV20-1; cdr3_nt: TGCAGTGCGCCTGCCAAGAGGCTTAGCACAGATACGCAGTATTTT; cdr3_aa: CSAPAKRLSTDTQYF
d_call: NA; j_call: TRBJ2-5; clone_size: few; v_call: TRBV5-1; cdr3_nt: TGCGCCAGCTACCCGGGGACGTCGTTGGGGGAGACCCAGTACTTC; cdr3_aa: CASYPGTSLGETQYF
d_call: TRBD1; j_call: TRBJ2-6; clone_size: few; v_call: TRBV6-5; cdr3_nt: TGTGCCAGCAGTTACTCGAAATACAGGGGAAGCTCTGGGGCCAACGTCCTGACTTTC; cdr3_aa: CASSYSKYRGSSGANVLTF
d_call: TRBD1; j_call: TRBJ1-2; clone_size: few; v_call: TRBV9; cdr3_nt: TGTGCCAGCAGCAAGGGGACAGGGGATGGCTACACCTTC; cdr3_aa: CASSKGTGDGYTF
d_call: NA; j_call: TRBJ1-6; clone_size: many; v_call: TRBV5-1; cdr3_nt: TGCGCCAGCAGCTCACAGGGAGATAATTCACCCCTCCACTTT; cdr3_aa: CASSSQGDNSPLHF
d_call: NA; j_call: TRBJ2-7; clone_size: many; v_call: TRBV29-1; cdr3_nt: TGCAGCGCAAGGACAGTGGGGTCCGAGCAGTACTTC; cdr3_aa: CSARTVGSEQYF
d_call: NA; j_call: TRBJ1-2; clone_size: once; v_call: TRBV24-1; cdr3_nt: TGTGCCACCAGTGATTCAGGGAAAGCTGACTACACCTTC; cdr3_aa: CATSDSGKADYTF
d_call: TRBD2; j_call: TRBJ2-5; clone_size: NA; v_call: TRBV20-1; cdr3_nt: TGCAGTGCCCCCGGGACTAGCGGGGGGGTGGAGTTCTTC; cdr3_aa: CSAPGTSGGVEFF
d_call: NA; j_call: TRBJ2-6; clone_size: NA; v_call: TRBV4-3; cdr3_nt: TGCGCCAGCAGCCAAGACTGGACAGTTCTCTCTGGGGCCAACGTCCGGACTTTC; cdr3_aa: CASSQDWTVLSGANVRTF
d_call: TRBD2; j_call: TRBJ2-5; clone_size: few; v_call: TRBV12-3/TRBV12-4; cdr3_nt: TGTGCCAGCAGTATGGGGACTAGCAACCTCGTGGCCCAGTACTTC; cdr3_aa: CASSMGTSNLVAQYF
d_call: NA; j_call: TRBJ2-1; clone_size: few; v_call: TRBV21-1; cdr3_nt: TGTGCCAGCAGCAATGGGATAAACGGGGTTAATGAGCAGTTCTTC; cdr3_aa: CASSNGINGVNEQFF
d_call: NA; j_call: TRBJ1-2; clone_size: few; v_call: TRBV2; cdr3_nt: TGTGCCAGCAGCATAGTGCGAGGCTACACCTTC; cdr3_aa: CASSIVRGYTF
d_call: TRBD2; j_call: TRBJ2-5; clone_size: NA; v_call: TRBV20-1; cdr3_nt: TGCAGTGCCCTTAGCGGGGAGGGAGAGACCCAGTACTTC; cdr3_aa: CSALSGEGETQYF
d_call: NA; j_call: TRBJ1-2; clone_size: few; v_call: TRBV6-5; cdr3_nt: TGTGCCAGCAGTTACTCGTTACAGGTTGGGGGCTACACCTTC; cdr3_aa: CASSYSLQVGGYTF
d_call: NA; j_call: TRBJ1-1; clone_size: NA; v_call: TRBV20-1; cdr3_nt: TGCAGTGCCCTATCCGGGGGGCAAGACACTGAAGCTTTCTTT; cdr3_aa: CSALSGGQDTEAFF
d_call: TRBD2; j_call: TRBJ2-3; clone_size: NA; v_call: TRBV6-6; cdr3_nt: TGTGCCAGCAGTCAGGGACTAGCGGGAGGAGATACGCAGTATTTT; cdr3_aa: CASSQGLAGGDTQYF
d_call: NA; j_call: TRBJ2-6; clone_size: many; v_call: TRBV20-1; cdr3_nt: TGCAGTGCTAGAGGACCCGCGGGGTTCTCTGGGGCCAACGTCCTGACTTTC; cdr3_aa: CSARGPAGFSGANVLTF
d_call: NA; j_call: TRBJ2-7; clone_size: once; v_call: TRBV20-1; cdr3_nt: TGCAGTGCTACACAGGGACTCGACGAGCAGTACTTC; cdr3_aa: CSATQGLDEQYF
d_call: NA; j_call: TRBJ2-3; clone_size: NA; v_call: TRBV10-3; cdr3_nt: TGTGCCATCAGTGAGACCGCGGCTAGCACAGATACGCAGTATTTT; cdr3_aa: CAISETAASTDTQYF
d_call: NA; j_call: TRBJ2-7; clone_size: many; v_call: TRBV6-5; cdr3_nt: TGTGCCAGCAGTTACTCGAAGAACAACCACGAGCAGTACTTC; cdr3_aa: CASSYSKNNHEQYF
d_call: NA; j_call: TRBJ2-4; clone_size: few; v_call: TRBV28; cdr3_nt: TGTGCCAGCAGCCGGCCCCGACAGGGAGGAAACATTCAGTACTTC; cdr3_aa: CASSRPRQGGNIQYF
d_call: NA; j_call: TRBJ2-3; clone_size: few; v_call: TRBV20-1; cdr3_nt: TGCAGTGTCGGCGGGGGCGGCCCCACAGATACGCAGTATTTT; cdr3_aa: CSVGGGGPTDTQYF
d_call: NA; j_call: TRBJ1-1; clone_size: NA; v_call: TRBV28; cdr3_nt: TGTGCCAGCCTCCCGCCCCCGAACACTGAAGCTTTCTTT; cdr3_aa: CASLPPPNTEAFF
d_call: NA; j_call: TRBJ2-7; clone_size: few; v_call: TRBV4-3; cdr3_nt: TGCGCCAGCAGCCAAGATCGAGAGGCCCCCAACGAGCAGTACTTC; cdr3_aa: CASSQDREAPNEQYF
d_call: NA; j_call: TRBJ2-3; clone_size: NA; v_call: TRBV5-1; cdr3_nt: TGCGCCAGCAGCTTGAAGACGAAAAGTAGCACAGATACGCAGTATTTT; cdr3_aa: CASSLKTKSSTDTQYF
d_call: TRBD1; j_call: TRBJ2-7; clone_size: NA; v_call: TRBV29-1; cdr3_nt: TGCAGCTACGGGACAGGGACCTCCGAGCAGTACTTC; cdr3_aa: CSYGTGTSEQYF
d_call: NA; j_call: TRBJ2-1; clone_size: NA; v_call: TRBV7-8; cdr3_nt: TGTGCCAGCAGTAAGTTCCGCGTGGGGAAGGAGCAGTTCTTC; cdr3_aa: CASSKFRVGKEQFF
d_call: NA; j_call: TRBJ1-1; clone_size: NA; v_call: TRBV21-1; cdr3_nt: TGTGCCAGCAGCAGACCAACCCCTTGCACTGAAGCTTTCTTT; cdr3_aa: CASSRPTPCTEAFF
d_call: TRBD2; j_call: TRBJ2-1; clone_size: few; v_call: TRBV3-1; cdr3_nt: TGTGCCAGCAGCCAACCGACTAGCGGGGTGTTTATTTCCTACAATGAGCAGTTCTTC; cdr3_aa: CASSQPTSGVFISYNEQFF
d_call: TRBD2; j_call: TRBJ2-3; clone_size: few; v_call: TRBV29-1; cdr3_nt: TGCAGCGTTAGCGGGGGGGGCACTAGCACAGATACGCAGTATTTT; cdr3_aa: CSVSGGGTSTDTQYF
d_call: NA; j_call: TRBJ2-3; clone_size: few; v_call: TRBV5-1; cdr3_nt: TGCGCCAGCAGCTTGGAAGGGGATAGCACAGATACGCAGTATTTT; cdr3_aa: CASSLEGDSTDTQYF
d_call: NA; j_call: TRBJ2-1; clone_size: NA; v_call: TRBV20-1; cdr3_nt: TGCAGTGCTAGATACGCAGGCAGGGCCTCCTACAATGAGCAGTTCTTC; cdr3_aa: CSARYAGRASYNEQFF
d_call: NA; j_call: TRBJ1-4; clone_size: few; v_call: TRBV3-1; cdr3_nt: TGTGCCAGCAGCCATAGTGTTCCAGACAGGGAAAAACTGTTTTTT; cdr3_aa: CASSHSVPDREKLFF
d_call: TRBD2; j_call: TRBJ2-3; clone_size: NA; v_call: TRBV28; cdr3_nt: TGTGCCAGCAGTGCCCCCCTCGGAGCGGGGGGAGGAGGTACGCAGTATTTT; cdr3_aa: CASSAPLGAGGGGTQYF
d_call: NA; j_call: TRBJ2-4; clone_size: NA; v_call: TRBV6-2/TRBV6-3; cdr3_nt: TGTGCCAGTTCGGACCCAAGCCCAGAAAACATTCAGTACTTC; cdr3_aa: CASSDPSPENIQYF
d_call: TRBD1; j_call: TRBJ2-1; clone_size: NA; v_call: TRBV2; cdr3_nt: TGTGCCAGCGCCCGGACAGGAGCTTACAATGAGCAGTTCTTC; cdr3_aa: CASARTGAYNEQFF
d_call: NA; j_call: TRBJ2-1; clone_size: NA; v_call: TRBV27; cdr3_nt: TGTGCCAGCGGAGGACAGCCATACAATGAGCAGTTCTTC; cdr3_aa: CASGGQPYNEQFF
d_call: NA; j_call: TRBJ2-3; clone_size: few; v_call: TRBV9; cdr3_nt: TGTGCCAGCAGCGATTTAAAGGGGACAGATACGCAGTATTTT; cdr3_aa: CASSDLKGTDTQYF
d_call: NA; j_call: TRBJ1-1; clone_size: NA; v_call: TRBV12-3/TRBV12-4; cdr3_nt: TGTGCCAGCACCCCGGGGGGAAGACAGACCGGGGGCACTGAAGCTTTCTTT; cdr3_aa: CASTPGGRQTGGTEAFF
d_call: NA; j_call: TRBJ2-1; clone_size: few; v_call: TRBV7-9; cdr3_nt: TGTGCCAGCAGCCCCGGGGCCGAAAAGGTGCAGTTCTTC; cdr3_aa: CASSPGAEKVQFF
d_call: TRBD2; j_call: TRBJ2-7; clone_size: NA; v_call: TRBV20-1; cdr3_nt: TGCAGTGCTTCCAGCGGGAGGTTATACAATGAGCAGTACTTC; cdr3_aa: CSASSGRLYNEQYF
d_call: NA; j_call: TRBJ1-1; clone_size: few; v_call: TRBV2; cdr3_nt: TGTGCCAGCAGTGAAGGGGCCGGCACTGAAGCTTTCTTT; cdr3_aa: CASSEGAGTEAFF
d_call: NA; j_call: TRBJ2-1; clone_size: NA; v_call: TRBV7-9; cdr3_nt: TGTGCCAACAGCTTTCACGGTCTCGATGAGCAGTTCTTC; cdr3_aa: CANSFHGLDEQFF
d_call: TRBD2; j_call: TRBJ2-3; clone_size: NA; v_call: TRBV5-1; cdr3_nt: TGCGCCAGCAGCTTATTATTAGCGGGGGGGTCCCCTAGCACAGATACGCAGTATTTT; cdr3_aa: CASSLLLAGGSPSTDTQYF
d_call: NA; j_call: TRBJ1-2; clone_size: few; v_call: TRBV25-1; cdr3_nt: TGTGCCAGCAGTGAACCGGGGGTTTGGGGCTACACCTTC; cdr3_aa: CASSEPGVWGYTF